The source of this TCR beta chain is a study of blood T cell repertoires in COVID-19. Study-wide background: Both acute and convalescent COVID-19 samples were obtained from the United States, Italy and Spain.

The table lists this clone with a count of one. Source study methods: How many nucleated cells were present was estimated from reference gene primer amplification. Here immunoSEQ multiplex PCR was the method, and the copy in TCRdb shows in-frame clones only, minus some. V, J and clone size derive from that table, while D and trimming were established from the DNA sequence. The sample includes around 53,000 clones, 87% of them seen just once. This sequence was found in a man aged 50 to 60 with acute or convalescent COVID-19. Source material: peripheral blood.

CDR3 DNA sequence: TGTGCCAGTAGTTCGGGACAGCTCATGAACACTGAAGCTTTCTTT. Translation: CASSSGQLMNTEAFF. This chain links TRBV19 with TRBJ1-1, with 7 nucleotides matching TRBD1. J lost 0 bases, V lost 5 bases, and 6 bases had no gene match. This CDR3 region has 15 residues. Germline CDR1 reads LNHDA; CDR2 reads SQIVND (reference sequence). Supplemented by reference TRBV19 and TRBJ1-1, the full variable domain reads DGGITQSPKYLFRKEGQNVTLSCEQNLNHDAMYWYRQDPGQGLRLIYYSQIVNDFQKGDIAEGYSVSREKKESFPLTVTSAQKNPTAFYLCASSSGQLMNTEAFFGQGTRLTVV.